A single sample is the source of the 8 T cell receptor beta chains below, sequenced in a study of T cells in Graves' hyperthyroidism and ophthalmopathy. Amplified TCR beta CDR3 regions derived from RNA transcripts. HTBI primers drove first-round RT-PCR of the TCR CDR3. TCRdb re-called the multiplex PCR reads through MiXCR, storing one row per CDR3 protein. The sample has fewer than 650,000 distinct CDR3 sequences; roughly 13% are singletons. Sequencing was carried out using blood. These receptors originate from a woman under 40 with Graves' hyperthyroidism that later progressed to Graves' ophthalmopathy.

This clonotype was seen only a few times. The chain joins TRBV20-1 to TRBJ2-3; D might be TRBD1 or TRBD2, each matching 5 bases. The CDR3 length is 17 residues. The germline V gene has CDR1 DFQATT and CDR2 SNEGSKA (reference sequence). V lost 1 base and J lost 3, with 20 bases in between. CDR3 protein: CSARAETRDPWTDTQYF. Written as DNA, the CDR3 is TGCAGTGCTAGAGCCGAAACCCGGGACCCTTGGACAGATACGCAGTATTTT.

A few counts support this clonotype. This chain's CDR3 is CASSASRGRLTKNIQYF. The DNA for the CDR3 is TGTGCCAGCAGCGCATCCAGGGGGCGTCTGACCAAAAACATTCAGTACTTC. The chain links TRBV7-8 to TRBJ2-4; TRBD1 matches at 8 bases. With V trimmed by 5 bases and J by 2 bases, 11 bases remained unmatched. The length of the CDR3 is 17 residues. Germline V gives CDR1 SGHVS, CDR2 FQNEAQ.

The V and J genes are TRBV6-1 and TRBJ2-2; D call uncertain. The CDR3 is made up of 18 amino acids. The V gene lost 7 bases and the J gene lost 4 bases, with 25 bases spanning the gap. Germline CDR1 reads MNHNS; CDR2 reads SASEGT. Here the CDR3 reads CASIRSARSPFGTGELFF. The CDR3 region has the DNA TGTGCCAGCATTCGTTCGGCAAGGTCTCCTTTTGGCACCGGGGAGCTGTTTTTT.

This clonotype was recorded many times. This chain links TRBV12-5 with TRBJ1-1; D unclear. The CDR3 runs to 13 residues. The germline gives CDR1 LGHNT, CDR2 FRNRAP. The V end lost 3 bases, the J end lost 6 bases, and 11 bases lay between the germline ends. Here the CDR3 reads CASGFSPGAEAFF. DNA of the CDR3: TGTGCTAGTGGTTTCTCACCTGGCGCTGAAGCTTTCTTT.

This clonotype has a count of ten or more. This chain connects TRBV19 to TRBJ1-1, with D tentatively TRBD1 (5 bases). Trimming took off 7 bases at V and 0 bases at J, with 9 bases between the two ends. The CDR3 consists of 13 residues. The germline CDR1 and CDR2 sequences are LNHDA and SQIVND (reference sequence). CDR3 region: CASKTGLNTEAFF. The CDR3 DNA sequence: TGTGCCAGTAAAACAGGCCTGAACACTGAAGCTTTCTTT.

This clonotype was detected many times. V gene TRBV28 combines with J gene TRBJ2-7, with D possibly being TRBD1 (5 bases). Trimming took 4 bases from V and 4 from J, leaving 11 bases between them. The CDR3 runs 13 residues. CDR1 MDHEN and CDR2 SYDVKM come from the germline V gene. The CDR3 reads CASSSFQGYEQYF. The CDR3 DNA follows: TGTGCCAGCAGTTCGTTTCAGGGTTACGAGCAGTACTTC.

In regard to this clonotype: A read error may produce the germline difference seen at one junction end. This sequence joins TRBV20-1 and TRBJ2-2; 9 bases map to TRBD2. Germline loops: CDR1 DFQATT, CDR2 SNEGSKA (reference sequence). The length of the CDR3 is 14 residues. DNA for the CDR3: TGCAGTGCCAGACTAGCGGCGAACACCGCGGAGCTGGTTTTT. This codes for CSARLAANTAELVF.

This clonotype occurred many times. This chain's CDR3 is CASTPGETDNSPLHF. In nucleotides, the CDR3 is TGTGCCAGCACACCTGGGGAGACAGATAATTCACCCCTCCACTTT. The J gene is TRBJ1-6, the V gene TRBV28; D is perhaps TRBD1 (5 bases). V gave up 7 bases and J gave up 5 bases, with 15 bases separating them. This CDR3 region has 15 residues. Per germline, CDR1 MDHEN and CDR2 SYDVKM.